What follows is one T cell receptor (beta chain) and its context. Here immunoSEQ multiplex PCR was the method, and the copy in TCRdb shows in-frame clones only, minus some. The profile shows 250,000 to 300,000 clones, around nine tenths of them singletons. These data are taken from a study of blood T cell repertoires in COVID-19. Study in general: PBMCs, B-cell-depleted T cells, or T cells were the source of the cDNA or gDNA that made up the material.

Seattle's enrolled individuals joined amid active infection and were then monitored longitudinally. The CDR3 covers 13 residues. Germline CDR1 reads SGHRS; CDR2 reads YFSETQ. Germline trimming cut 4 bases from V and 6 bases from J; bases unmatched to any gene: 6. The chain uses TRBV5-1 and TRBJ2-7, with 8 bases aligning to TRBD1. This TCR was recovered from a woman aged 70-85 years with COVID-19, enrolled during active disease. Sequenced: peripheral blood. CDR3 bases: TGCGCCAGCAGCAACCTACAGGGGGGCGAGCAGTACTTC. This codes for CASSNLQGGEQYF.